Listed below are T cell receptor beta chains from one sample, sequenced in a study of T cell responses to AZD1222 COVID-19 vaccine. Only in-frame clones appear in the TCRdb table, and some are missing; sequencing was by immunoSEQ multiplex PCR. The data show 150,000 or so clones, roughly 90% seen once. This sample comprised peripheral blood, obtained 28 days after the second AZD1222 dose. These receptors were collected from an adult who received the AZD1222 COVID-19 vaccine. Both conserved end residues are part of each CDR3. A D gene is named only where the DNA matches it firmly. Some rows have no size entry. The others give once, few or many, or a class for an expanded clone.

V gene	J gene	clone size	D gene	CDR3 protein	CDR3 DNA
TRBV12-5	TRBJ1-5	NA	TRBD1	CADRKRTGALNQPQHF	TGTGCTGACCGTAAGAGGACAGGGGCCCTCAATCAGCCCCAGCATTTT
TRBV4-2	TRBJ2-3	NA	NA	CASSQRGGLTGEMAQYF	TGTGCCAGCAGCCAACGCGGTGGGCTAACGGGAGAAATGGCGCAGTATTTT
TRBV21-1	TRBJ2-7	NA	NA	CASPRAQGAYEQYF	TGTGCCAGCCCAAGGGCACAGGGTGCCTACGAGCAGTACTTC
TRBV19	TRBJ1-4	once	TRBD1	CASSTQDRRNEKLFF	TGTGCCAGTAGTACCCAGGACAGGAGGAATGAAAAACTGTTTTTT
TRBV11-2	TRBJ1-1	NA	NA	CASSIQPEGHTEAFF	TGTGCCAGCAGCATCCAACCTGAAGGTCACACTGAAGCTTTCTTT
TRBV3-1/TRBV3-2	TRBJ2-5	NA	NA	CASSQDLETQYF	TGTGCCAGCAGCCAAGATCTTGAGACCCAGTACTTC
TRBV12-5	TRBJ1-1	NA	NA	CASGLMPYTGTKNTEAFF	TGTGCTAGTGGTTTGATGCCGTATACCGGGACAAAGAACACTGAAGCTTTCTTT
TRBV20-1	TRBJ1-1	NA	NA	CSASVSTAAEAFF	TGCAGTGCTAGTGTCAGCACCGCTGCAGAAGCTTTCTTT
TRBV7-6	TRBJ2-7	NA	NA	CASSLDIAYEQYF	TGTGCCAGCAGCTTAGACATCGCCTACGAGCAGTACTTC
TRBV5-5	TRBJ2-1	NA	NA	CASSLAGEQFF	TGTGCCAGCAGCTTGGCAGGTGAGCAGTTCTTC
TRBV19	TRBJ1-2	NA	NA	CASSRLSVSYGYTF	TGTGCCAGTAGTCGTCTGTCGGTGTCCTATGGCTACACCTTC
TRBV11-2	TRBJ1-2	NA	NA	CASSLEYGYGYTF	TGTGCCAGCAGCTTAGAATACGGCTATGGCTACACCTTC
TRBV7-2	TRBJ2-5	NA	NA	CASSLEFGTETQYF	TGTGCCAGCAGCTTAGAGTTCGGCACGGAGACCCAGTACTTC
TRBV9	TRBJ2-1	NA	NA	CASRGSRNEQFF	TGTGCCAGCAGGGGCTCTCGGAATGAGCAGTTCTTC
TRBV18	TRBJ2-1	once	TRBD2	CASSPLRLAGEQFF	TGTGCCAGCTCACCCTTAAGACTAGCGGGCGAGCAGTTCTTC
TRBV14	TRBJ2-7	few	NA	CASSLGEAYEQYF	TGTGCCAGCAGCCTCGGGGAGGCCTACGAGCAGTACTTC
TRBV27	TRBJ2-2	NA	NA	CASSLTLSGPGGELFF	TGTGCCAGCAGTCTAACCCTCTCAGGGCCTGGCGGGGAGCTGTTTTTT
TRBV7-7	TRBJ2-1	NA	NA	CASSPGQGYNEQFF	TGTGCCAGCAGCCCAGGGCAGGGCTACAATGAGCAGTTCTTC
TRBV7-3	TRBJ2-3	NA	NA	CASSPLGGADTQYF	TGTGCCAGCAGCCCCCTTGGGGGAGCAGATACGCAGTATTTT
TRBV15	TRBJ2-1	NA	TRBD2	CATSNPPLAGAFSGSEQFF	TGTGCCACCAGCAACCCCCCACTAGCGGGAGCGTTTTCGGGTAGTGAGCAGTTCTTC
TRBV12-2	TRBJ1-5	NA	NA	CASRSKLGGLNSNQPQHF	TGTGCAAGTCGCTCAAAACTTGGGGGCCTTAATAGCAATCAGCCCCAGCATTTT
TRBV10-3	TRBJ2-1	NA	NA	CAISEPSRGVESEQFF	TGTGCCATCAGTGAGCCATCCCGGGGAGTGGAGAGCGAGCAGTTCTTC
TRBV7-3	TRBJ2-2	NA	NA	CASSSGTPANTGELFF	TGTGCCAGCAGCTCCGGGACACCCGCGAACACCGGGGAGCTGTTTTTT
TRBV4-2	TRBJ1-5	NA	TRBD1	CASSQDQGEGQPQHF	TGTGCCAGCAGCCAAGATCAGGGGGAGGGTCAGCCCCAGCATTTT
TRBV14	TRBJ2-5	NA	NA	CASSQVGDGTKETQYF	TGTGCCAGCAGCCAAGTAGGTGACGGGACAAAAGAGACCCAGTACTTC
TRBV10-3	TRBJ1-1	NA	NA	CAIRGQGDTEAFF	TGTGCCATCAGAGGGCAGGGAGACACTGAAGCTTTCTTT
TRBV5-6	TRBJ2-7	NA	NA	CASSTGPAGNYEQYF	TGTGCCAGCAGCACCGGGCCGGCGGGAAACTACGAGCAGTACTTC
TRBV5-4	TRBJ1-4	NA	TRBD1	CASSSSGGLNEKLFF	TGTGCCAGCAGCAGTTCAGGGGGCTTGAATGAAAAACTGTTTTTT
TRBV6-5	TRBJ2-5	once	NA	CASRGWHKRQETQYF	TGTGCCAGCAGGGGGTGGCATAAACGACAAGAGACCCAGTACTTC
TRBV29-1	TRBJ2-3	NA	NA	CSVALDTQYF	TGCAGCGTTGCCTTAGATACGCAGTATTTT
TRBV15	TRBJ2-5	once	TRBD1	CATSRGTGKHQETQYF	TGTGCCACCAGCAGGGGGACAGGGAAGCACCAAGAGACCCAGTACTTC
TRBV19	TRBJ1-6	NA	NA	CASSMGIYNSPLHF	TGTGCCAGTAGTATGGGGATATATAATTCACCCCTCCACTTT
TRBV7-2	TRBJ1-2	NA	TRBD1	CASSSTRGSYTF	TGTGCCAGCAGCTCGACCAGGGGGAGCTACACCTTC
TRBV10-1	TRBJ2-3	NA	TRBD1	CASSPGQSTDTQYF	TGCGCCAGCAGCCCGGGACAGAGCACAGATACGCAGTATTTT
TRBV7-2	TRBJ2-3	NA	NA	CASGATDTQYF	TGTGCCAGCGGCGCCACAGATACGCAGTATTTT
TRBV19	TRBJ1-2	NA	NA	CASREGADYYGYTF	TGTGCCAGTAGGGAAGGGGCAGATTACTATGGCTACACCTTC
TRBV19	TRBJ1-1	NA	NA	CASSKLARSPDTEAFF	TGTGCCAGTAGTAAGTTAGCCCGTTCCCCGGACACTGAAGCTTTCTTT
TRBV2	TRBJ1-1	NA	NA	CASSGQDRTGEAFF	TGTGCCAGCAGTGGGCAAGACAGGACCGGCGAAGCTTTCTTT
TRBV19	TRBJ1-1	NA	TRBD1	CASSRTGYEAFF	TGTGCCAGTAGTAGGACAGGTTACGAAGCTTTCTTT
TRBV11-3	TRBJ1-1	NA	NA	CASSLIGGAEAFF	TGTGCCAGCAGCTTAATCGGGGGCGCTGAAGCTTTCTTT
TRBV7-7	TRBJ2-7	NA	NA	CASSRGVGAYYEQYF	TGTGCTAGCAGCCGAGGAGTAGGAGCCTACTACGAGCAGTACTTC
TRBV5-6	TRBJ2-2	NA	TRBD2	CASSLMSGESFSLFF	TGTGCCAGCAGCTTGATGAGCGGGGAAAGTTTTTCCCTGTTTTTT
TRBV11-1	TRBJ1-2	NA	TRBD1	CASSIDRVSDYTF	TGTGCCAGCAGCATCGACAGGGTTAGTGACTACACCTTC
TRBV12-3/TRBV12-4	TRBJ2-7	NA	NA	CASSSSGTEQYF	TGTGCCAGCAGTTCATCCGGGACCGAGCAGTACTTC
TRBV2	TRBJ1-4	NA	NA	CASSGDSREKLFF	TGTGCCAGCAGCGGAGACAGTCGTGAAAAACTGTTTTTT
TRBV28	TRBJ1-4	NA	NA	CASSSLLPQGPNEKLFF	TGTGCCAGCAGTTCCCTCTTGCCACAGGGTCCAAATGAAAAACTGTTTTTT
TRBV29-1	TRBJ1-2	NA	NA	CSVESPRKDGYTF	TGCAGCGTTGAGAGCCCACGGAAGGATGGCTACACCTTC
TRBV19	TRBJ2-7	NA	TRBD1	CATIASGTATYEQYF	TGTGCCACCATTGCCTCCGGGACAGCAACCTACGAGCAGTACTTC